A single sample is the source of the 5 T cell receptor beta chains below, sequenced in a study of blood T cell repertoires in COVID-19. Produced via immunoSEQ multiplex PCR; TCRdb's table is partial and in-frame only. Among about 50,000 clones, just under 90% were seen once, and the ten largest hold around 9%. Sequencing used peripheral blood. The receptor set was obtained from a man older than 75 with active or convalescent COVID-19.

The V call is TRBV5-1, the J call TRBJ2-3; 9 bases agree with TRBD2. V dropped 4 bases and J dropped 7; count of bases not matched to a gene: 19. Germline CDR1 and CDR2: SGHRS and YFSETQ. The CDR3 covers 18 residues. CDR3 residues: CASSPEGGAGGPIYTQYF. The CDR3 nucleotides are TGCGCCAGCAGCCCCGAGGGAGGGGCGGGAGGGCCGATTTATACGCAGTATTTT.

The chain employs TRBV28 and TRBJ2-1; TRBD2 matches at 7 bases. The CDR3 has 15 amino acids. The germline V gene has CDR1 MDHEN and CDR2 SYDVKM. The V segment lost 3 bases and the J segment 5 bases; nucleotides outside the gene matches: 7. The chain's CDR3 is CASSFTGTTHNEQFF. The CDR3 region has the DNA TGTGCCAGCAGTTTTACCGGGACTACCCACAATGAGCAGTTCTTC.

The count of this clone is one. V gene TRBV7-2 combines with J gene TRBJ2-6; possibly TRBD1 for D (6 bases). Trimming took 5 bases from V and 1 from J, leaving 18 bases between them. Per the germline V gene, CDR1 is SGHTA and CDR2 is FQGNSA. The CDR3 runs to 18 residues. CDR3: CASSGPGHSLSGANVLTF. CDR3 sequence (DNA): TGTGCCAGCAGCGGTCCGGGACACTCCCTTTCTGGGGCCAACGTCCTGACTTTC.

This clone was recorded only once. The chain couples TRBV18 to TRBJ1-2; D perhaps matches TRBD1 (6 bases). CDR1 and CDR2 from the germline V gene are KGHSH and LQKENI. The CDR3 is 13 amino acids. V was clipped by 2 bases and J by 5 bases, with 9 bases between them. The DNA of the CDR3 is TGTGCCAGCTCACCAACAGGGCGTTATGGCTACACCTTC. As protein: CASSPTGRYGYTF.

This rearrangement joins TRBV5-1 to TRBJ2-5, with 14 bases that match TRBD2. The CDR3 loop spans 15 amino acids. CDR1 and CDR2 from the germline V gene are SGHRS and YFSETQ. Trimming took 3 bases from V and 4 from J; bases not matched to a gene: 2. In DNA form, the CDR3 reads TGCGCCAGCAGCTGGGGACTAGCGGGAGCAGAGACCCAGTACTTC. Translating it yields CASSWGLAGAETQYF.